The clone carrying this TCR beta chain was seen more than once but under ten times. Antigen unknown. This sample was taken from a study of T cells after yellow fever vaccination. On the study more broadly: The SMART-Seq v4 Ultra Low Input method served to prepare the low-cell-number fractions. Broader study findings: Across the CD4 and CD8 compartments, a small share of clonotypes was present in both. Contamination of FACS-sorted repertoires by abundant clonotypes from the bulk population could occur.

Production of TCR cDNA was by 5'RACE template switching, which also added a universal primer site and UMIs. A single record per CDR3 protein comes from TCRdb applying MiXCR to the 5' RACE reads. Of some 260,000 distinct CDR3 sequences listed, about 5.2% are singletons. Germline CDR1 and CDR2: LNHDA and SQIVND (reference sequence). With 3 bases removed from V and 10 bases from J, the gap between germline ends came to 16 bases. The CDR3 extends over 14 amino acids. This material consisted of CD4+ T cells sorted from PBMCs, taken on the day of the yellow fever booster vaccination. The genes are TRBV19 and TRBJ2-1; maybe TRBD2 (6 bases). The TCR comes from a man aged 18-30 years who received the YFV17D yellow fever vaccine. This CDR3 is CASSIAGRLGEQFF. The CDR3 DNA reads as TGTGCCAGTAGTATCGCGGGAAGGCTTGGAGAGCAGTTCTTC.